This T cell receptor (beta chain) was recovered during a study of T cell repertoires in cytomegalovirus infection. Study overall: In the study, CMV epitopes included recently identified HLA-C-restricted and well-studied HLA-B-restricted ones.

TCRdb re-derived calls from the reads in MiXCR, one entry per CDR3 protein. There are fewer than 1,000,000 distinct CDR3 sequences in the sample; less than 35% occur only once, and over 11% lies in the top ten. Notes on this clonotype: Antigen: not known.

The sample consisted of cultured CD8+ T cells from PBMCs, taken from culture after CMV antigen stimulation. This sequence was found in a human donor in good health (CMV status not recorded). Some clones in this sample may be carry-over from other donors' samples.

For the CDR3, the DNA is TGTGCCAGTCAGTTTGTCTCTGACACTGAAGCTTTCTTT. Encoded protein: CASQFVSDTEAFF. This sequence joins TRBV28 and TRBJ1-1; no definite D call. The germline gives CDR1 MDHEN, CDR2 SYDVKM. The V gene lost 9 bases and the J gene lost 3 bases, with 14 bases spanning the gap. The CDR3 extends over 13 amino acids.